Presented here are 17 T cell receptor beta chains from one specimen sequenced in a study of T-cell memory formation after mild COVID-19 listed by TCRdb under 2021. The library was generated by 5' RACE. Sequenced on an Illumina NovaSeq 6000. TCRdb ran its own pipeline on the public reads, namely fastp trimming at Q25 and MiXCR clone calling, and kept in-frame beta chains. Duplicate CDR3 protein sequences are folded into a single record with the most common DNA and genes. A total of about 350,000 distinct CDR3 sequences appear in this sample, about an eighth of them only once. The ten largest clones take up about a fifth of the sample. Sequenced sample: PBMCs or a T cell subset sorted from them (not recorded which). These TCRs come from a man in his late teens or twenties who had mild COVID-19 (a few samples of this study predate the infection). The sample titles of this study are shuffled in the database, so cell type and time point are left out; the donor was told from shared clones.

This clonotype has just a few counts. The rearrangement joins TRBV21-1 to TRBJ1-2. TRBV21-1 is a pseudogene. The CDR3 is made up of 11 amino acids. The chain's CDR3 is CASGANYGYTF. The DNA for the CDR3 is TGTGCCAGCGGGGCTAACTATGGCTACACCTTC.

The chain recombines TRBV28 with TRBJ1-1; a weak D match, TRBD1 (6 bases). V lost 1 base and J 6 bases, leaving 12 bases between the germline ends. This CDR3 is 14 amino acids long. Germline V gene data show CDR1 as MDHEN and CDR2 as SYDVKM. CDR3 residues: CASSLLAGGPEAFF. The CDR3 DNA reads as TGTGCCAGCAGTTTATTGGCTGGGGGGCCTGAAGCTTTCTTT.

This chain's CDR3 is CASSEGVAGELFF. In nucleotides, the CDR3 is TGTGCCAGCAGTGAAGGGGTCGCCGGGGAGCTGTTTTTT. The V gene is TRBV2, the J gene TRBJ2-2; D gene uncertain. The V end was cut by 1 base, the J end by 6 bases, with 6 bases between. Per germline, CDR1 SNHLY and CDR2 FYNNEI. The CDR3 has 13 residues.

The chain combines TRBV4-1 with TRBJ2-5; tentatively, D is TRBD2 (5 bases). The CDR3 spans 15 residues. Germline V lookup: CDR1 MGHRA, CDR2 YSYEKL. V lost 3 bases, J lost 2 bases, and 13 bases lay in between. The CDR3 bases are TGCGCCAGCAGCCACGGGGATCCCCCACAAGAGACCCAGTACTTC. This codes for CASSHGDPPQETQYF.

This clonotype was counted ten times or more. The chain carries TRBV2 and TRBJ2-2; no clear D gene. CDR3 length: 14 amino acids. Deletions cut 1 base from V and 1 base from J, with 4 bases between. Germline CDR1 reads SNHLY; CDR2 reads FYNNEI. The DNA of the CDR3 is TGTGCCAGCAGTGAAGGCAAGAACACCGGGGAGCTGTTTTTT. Translated, it gives CASSEGKNTGELFF.

Only a few counts were recorded for this clonotype. The chain is built from TRBV4-2 and TRBJ1-3; D is possibly TRBD1 (5 bases). Germline values: CDR1 LGHNA, CDR2 YNFKEQ. The CDR3 spans 17 residues. V was cut by 1 base and J by 0 bases, with 13 bases left in between. In DNA form, the CDR3 reads TGTGCCAGCAGCCAAGTGGGGCAGGCGTTCTCTGGAAACACCATATATTTT. Amino acid sequence: CASSQVGQAFSGNTIYF.

This clonotype came up a few times. The chain joins TRBV29-1 to TRBJ1-1; D unresolved. Germline lookup yields CDR1 SQVTM and CDR2 ANQGSEA. V was clipped by 8 bases and J by 1 base, with 17 bases between them. The CDR3 runs to 14 residues. CDR3 residues: CSFKEARKNTEAFF. Here the CDR3 DNA reads TGCAGCTTCAAGGAGGCCAGGAAGAACACTGAAGCTTTCTTT.

The table lists this clonotype with a few counts. V gene TRBV5-1 combines with J gene TRBJ1-6; D possibly corresponds to TRBD1 (6 bases). Trimming removed 4 bases from V and 6 bases from J, with 14 bases in between. This CDR3 contains 15 residues. Per germline, CDR1 SGHRS and CDR2 YFSETQ. Here the CDR3 reads CASSHGQPTNSPLHF. As DNA, the CDR3 is TGCGCCAGCAGCCACGGACAGCCCACTAATTCACCCCTCCACTTT.

This clonotype has a handful of counts. The chain uses TRBV24-1 and TRBJ2-7, with 7 bases that match TRBD1. Germline V gene lookup returns CDR1 KGHDR and CDR2 SFDVKD. The CDR3 runs to 15 residues. Germline trimming cut 3 bases from V and 3 bases from J; bases unmatched to any gene: 7. The CDR3 coding sequence is TGTGCCACCAGTGATACTGGACAGGCTTACTACGAGCAGTACTTC. Protein sequence: CATSDTGQAYYEQYF.

This clonotype was seen many times. J is TRBJ2-7 and V is TRBV10-2; D gene ambiguous. Looked up from germline, CDR1 is WSHSY and CDR2 is SAAADI. This CDR3 region has 11 residues. The ends were cut back, 6 bases at V and 2 bases at J, with 5 bases in the middle. In DNA form, the CDR3 reads TGCGCCAGCAGCGCCGCCTACGAGCAGTACTTC. It is translated as CASSAAYEQYF.

CDR3 nucleotide sequence: TGTGCCAGCAGCGTAGTCGCGGGGGCCTACAATGAGCAGTTCTTC. Protein product: CASSVVAGAYNEQFF. This rearrangement joins TRBV9 to TRBJ2-1; 7 bases map to TRBD2. Trimming cost V 0 bases and J 2 bases; bases outside gene matches: 2. CDR1 is SGDLS, CDR2 YYNGEE, per germline. This CDR3 spans 15 amino acids.

The chain uses TRBV7-2 and TRBJ2-3, with 10 bases lining up with TRBD2. J lost 5 bases, V lost 0 bases, and 8 bases had no gene match. In germline, CDR1 is SGHTA, CDR2 FQGNSA. CDR3 length equals 17 residues. The CDR3 loop is CASSLAQAGGPGDTQYF. The CDR3 DNA sequence: TGTGCCAGCAGCTTAGCGCAAGCGGGGGGGCCGGGAGATACGCAGTATTTT.

The sample holds a few counts of this clonotype. This chain links TRBV5-1 with TRBJ2-1; D unclear. Germline loops: CDR1 SGHRS, CDR2 YFSETQ. Deletions cut 0 bases from V and 0 bases from J, with 7 bases between. There are 15 residues in the CDR3. The CDR3: CASSLGTYSYNEQFF. The CDR3 DNA follows: TGCGCCAGCAGCTTGGGGACGTACTCCTACAATGAGCAGTTCTTC.

This clonotype was seen repeatedly, ten times or more. The chain is built from TRBV6-2 or TRBV6-3 and TRBJ2-6; D perhaps matches TRBD1 (5 bases). Between the trimmed V and J ends, which lost 11 bases and 1 base, there was a span of 15 bases. The V gene's germline CDR1 is MNHEY and CDR2 SVGEGT. The CDR3 is 15 residues long. CDR3 loop: CAARTGYSGANVLTF. In nucleotides, the CDR3 is TGTGCCGCCAGAACAGGTTATTCTGGGGCCAACGTCCTGACTTTC.

This clonotype was seen more than once but under ten times. The chain has TRBV4-3 and TRBJ2-3; D may match TRBD1 or TRBD2 (5 bases each). Germline CDR1 reads LGHNA; CDR2 reads YSLEER. The CDR3 covers 16 residues. V lost 0 bases and J 2 bases, leaving 12 bases between the germline ends. CDR3 region: CASSQDVRGNTDTQYF. In DNA, the CDR3 is TGCGCCAGCAGCCAAGATGTACGGGGCAACACAGATACGCAGTATTTT.

The J gene is TRBJ1-2, the V gene TRBV4-2; D remains unclear. Germline CDR1 and CDR2: LGHNA and YNFKEQ. Trimming took 1 base from V and 1 from J, leaving 13 bases between them. The CDR3 is 16 amino acids. CDR3 protein: CASSQVNKRSNYGYTF. The CDR3 nucleotides read TGTGCCAGCAGCCAAGTCAATAAAAGGAGTAACTATGGCTACACCTTC.

The sample holds many counts of this clonotype. The chain combines TRBV5-1 with TRBJ1-1; a weak D match, TRBD1 (5 bases). Germline CDR1 is SGHRS and CDR2 is YFSETQ. This CDR3 contains 13 residues. V was clipped by 4 bases and J by 4 bases, with 11 bases between them. The CDR3, as DNA: TGCGCCAGCAGCCGAGTGGGGCGCACTGAAGCTTTCTTT. It codes for CASSRVGRTEAFF.